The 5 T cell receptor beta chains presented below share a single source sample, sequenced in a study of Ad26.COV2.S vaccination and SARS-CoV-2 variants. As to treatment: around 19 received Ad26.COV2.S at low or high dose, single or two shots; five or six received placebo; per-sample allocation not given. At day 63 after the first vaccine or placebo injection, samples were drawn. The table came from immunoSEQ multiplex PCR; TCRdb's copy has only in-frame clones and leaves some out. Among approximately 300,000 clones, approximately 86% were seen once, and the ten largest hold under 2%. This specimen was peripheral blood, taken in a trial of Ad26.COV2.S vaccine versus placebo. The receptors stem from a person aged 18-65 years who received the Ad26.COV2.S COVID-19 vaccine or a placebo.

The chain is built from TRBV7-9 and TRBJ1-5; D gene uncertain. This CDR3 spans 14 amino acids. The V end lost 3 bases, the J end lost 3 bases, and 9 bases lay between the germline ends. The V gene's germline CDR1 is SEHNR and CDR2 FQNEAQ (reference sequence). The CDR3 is CASSLSESNQPQHF. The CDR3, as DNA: TGTGCCAGCAGCTTGTCCGAATCCAATCAGCCCCAGCATTTT.

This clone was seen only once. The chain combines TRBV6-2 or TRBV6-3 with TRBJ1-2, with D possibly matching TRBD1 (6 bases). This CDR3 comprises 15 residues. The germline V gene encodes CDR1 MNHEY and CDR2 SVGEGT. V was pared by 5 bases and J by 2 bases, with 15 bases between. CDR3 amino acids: CASSNGGHRNYGYTF. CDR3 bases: TGTGCCAGCAGTAACGGGGGACATAGGAACTATGGCTACACCTTC.

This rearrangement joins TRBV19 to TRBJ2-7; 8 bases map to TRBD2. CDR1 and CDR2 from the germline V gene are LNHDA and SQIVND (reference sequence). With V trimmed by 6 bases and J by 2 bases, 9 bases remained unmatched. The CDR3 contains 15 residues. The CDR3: CASSPSGGPPYEQYF. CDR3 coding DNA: TGTGCCAGTAGCCCCAGCGGGGGTCCCCCCTACGAGCAGTACTTC.

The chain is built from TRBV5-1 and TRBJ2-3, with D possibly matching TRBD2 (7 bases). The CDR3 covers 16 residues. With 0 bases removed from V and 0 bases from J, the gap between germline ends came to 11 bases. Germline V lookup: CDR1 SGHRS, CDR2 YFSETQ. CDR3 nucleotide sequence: TGCGCCAGCAGCTTGGAACGGGGGGCTAGCACAGATACGCAGTATTTT. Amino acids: CASSLERGASTDTQYF.

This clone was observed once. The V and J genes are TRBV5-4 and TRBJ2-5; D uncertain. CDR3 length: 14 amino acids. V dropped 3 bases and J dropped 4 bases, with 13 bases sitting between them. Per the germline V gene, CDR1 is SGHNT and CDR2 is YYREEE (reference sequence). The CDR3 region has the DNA TGTGCCAGCAGCTCCAGGACCCAGAGAGAGACCCAGTACTTC. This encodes CASSSRTQRETQYF.